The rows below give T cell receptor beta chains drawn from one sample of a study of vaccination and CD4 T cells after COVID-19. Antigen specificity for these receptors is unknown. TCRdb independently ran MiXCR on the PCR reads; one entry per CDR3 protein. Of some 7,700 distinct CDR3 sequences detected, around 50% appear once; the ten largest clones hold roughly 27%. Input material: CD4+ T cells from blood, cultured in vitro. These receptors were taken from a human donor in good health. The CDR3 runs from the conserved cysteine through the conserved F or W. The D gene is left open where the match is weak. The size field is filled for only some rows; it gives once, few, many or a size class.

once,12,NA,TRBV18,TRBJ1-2,TGTGCCAGCTCCCTCGACAACTATGGCTACACCTTC,CASSLDNYGYTF
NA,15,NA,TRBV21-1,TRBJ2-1,TGTGCCAGCAGCAAAGTAACCAGCGGGGATTATGAGCAGTTCTTC,CASSKVTSGDYEQFF
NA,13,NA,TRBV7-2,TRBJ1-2,TGTGCCAGCAGCCCCCCTATATACTATGGCTACACCTTC,CASSPPIYYGYTF
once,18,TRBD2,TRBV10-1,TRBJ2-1,TGCGCCAGCAGTGACCCTCTTAAGCGGGAGGGCCGAGCCGATGAGCAGTTCTTC,CASSDPLKREGRADEQFF
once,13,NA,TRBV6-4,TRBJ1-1,TGTGCCAGCAGTGCAGGGAGGTACACTGAAGCTTTCTTT,CASSAGRYTEAFF
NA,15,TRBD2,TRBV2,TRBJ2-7,TGTGCCAGCAGTGGGACTAGCGGGACCTACTACGAGCAGTACTTC,CASSGTSGTYYEQYF
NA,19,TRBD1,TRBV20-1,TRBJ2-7,TGCAGTGCTAGAGACCCCCTAGGGGGCCTAGGACAGGGGTTCTACGAGCAGTACTTC,CSARDPLGGLGQGFYEQYF
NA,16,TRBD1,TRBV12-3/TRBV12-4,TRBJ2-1,TGTGCCAGCAGTTTACTCTCCGGGACAGGGGGCCATGAGCAGTTCTTC,CASSLLSGTGGHEQFF
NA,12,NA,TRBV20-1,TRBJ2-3,TGCAGTGCTGGAGGTTTCACAGATACGCAGTATTTT,CSAGGFTDTQYF
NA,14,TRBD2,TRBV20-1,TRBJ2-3,TGCAGTGTCCCCGGTGAGCGGGGGACAGATACGCAGTATTTT,CSVPGERGTDTQYF
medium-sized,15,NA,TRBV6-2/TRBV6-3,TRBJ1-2,TGTGCCAGCAGTTACTTACGGACGGCTAACTATGGCTACACCTTC,CASSYLRTANYGYTF
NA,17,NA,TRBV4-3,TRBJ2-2,TGCGCCAGCAGCCAAGATTTCCAAGGACAGACCACCGGGGAGCTGTTTTTT,CASSQDFQGQTTGELFF
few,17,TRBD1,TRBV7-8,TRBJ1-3,TGTGCCAGCAGCGGGCTCCTGACAGGGTTCTCTGGAAACACCATATATTTT,CASSGLLTGFSGNTIYF
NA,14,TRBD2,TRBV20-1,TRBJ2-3,TGCAGTGCTTTTGCGGGAGGGCCCGGAGATACGCAGTATTTT,CSAFAGGPGDTQYF
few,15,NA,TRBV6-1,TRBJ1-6,TGTGCCAGCCAGGAGTCAGGGTATGCCCCAGGTCCCCTCCACTTT,CASQESGYAPGPLHF
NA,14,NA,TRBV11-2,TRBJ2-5,TGTGCCAGCAGCTCTGGACGGGCCCGTGAGACCCAGTACTTC,CASSSGRARETQYF
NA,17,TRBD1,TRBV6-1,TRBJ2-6,TGTGCCAGCAGGCTACAGGGGTCGGCATCTGGGGCCAACGTCCTGACTTTC,CASRLQGSASGANVLTF
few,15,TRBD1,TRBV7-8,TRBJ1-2,TGTGCCAGCAGCGAGGAGGGGACAGGGGAATATGGCTACACCTTC,CASSEEGTGEYGYTF
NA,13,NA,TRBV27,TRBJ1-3,TGTGCCAGCAGTTTCCAGGGCGGAAACACCATATATTTT,CASSFQGGNTIYF
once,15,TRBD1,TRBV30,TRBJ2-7,TGTGCCTGCTACGCCACAGGGGGCTTTGCCTACGAGCAGTACTTC,CACYATGGFAYEQYF
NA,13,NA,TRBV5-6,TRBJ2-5,TGTGCCAGCAGGCGACTAGGCCAAGAGACCCAGTACTTC,CASRRLGQETQYF
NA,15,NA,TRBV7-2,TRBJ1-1,TGTGCCAGCAGCGTCCGACCGTGGGGGAACACTGAAGCTTTCTTT,CASSVRPWGNTEAFF
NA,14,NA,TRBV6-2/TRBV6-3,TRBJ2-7,TGTGCCAGCAGTACCCCGGGACTCCCACACGAGCAGTACTTC,CASSTPGLPHEQYF
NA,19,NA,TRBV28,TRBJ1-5,TGTGCCAGCAGTTTATCCCGAGGGCACCCAAATCGGTACAATCAGCCCCAGCATTTT,CASSLSRGHPNRYNQPQHF
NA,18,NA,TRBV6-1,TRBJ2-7,TGTGCCAGCCAGACCGGGGCAAGGCTCCGGCGGGGCTCCTACGAGCAGTACTTC,CASQTGARLRRGSYEQYF
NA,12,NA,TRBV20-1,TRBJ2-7,TGCAGTGCTAGAGCTGGGGGGCGGGAGCAGTACTTC,CSARAGGREQYF
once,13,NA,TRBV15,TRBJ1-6,TGTGCCACCAGAGGGGTTTGGAATTCACCCCTCCACTTT,CATRGVWNSPLHF
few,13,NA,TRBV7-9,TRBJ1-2,TGTGCCAGCAGCTTAGAAGAGGGCTGGGGCTACACCTTC,CASSLEEGWGYTF
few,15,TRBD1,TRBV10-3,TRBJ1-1,TGTGCCATCAGTGAGCAGGGACAGCAGAACACTGAAGCTTTCTTT,CAISEQGQQNTEAFF
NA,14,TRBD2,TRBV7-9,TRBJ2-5,TGTGCCAGCAGCTTGACTAGCGGGACAGGGACCCAGTACTTC,CASSLTSGTGTQYF
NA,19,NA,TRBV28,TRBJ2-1,TGTGCCAGCAGTTCATACCCATCAATGGGACCGATAACTAACAATGAGCAGTTCTTC,CASSSYPSMGPITNNEQFF
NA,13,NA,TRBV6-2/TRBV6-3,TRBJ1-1,TGTGCCAGCAGCTTCCGACAGTCTCAAGAAGCTTTCTTT,CASSFRQSQEAFF
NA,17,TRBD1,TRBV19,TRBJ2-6,TGTGCCATCGGGGACAGGGGGTCTACAGGGGGGGCCAACGTCCTGACTTTC,CAIGDRGSTGGANVLTF
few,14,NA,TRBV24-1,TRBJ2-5,TGTGCCACCAGTGCATTTAGGGGAGGAGAGACCCAGTACTTC,CATSAFRGGETQYF
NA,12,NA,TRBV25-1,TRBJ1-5,TGTGCCAGCGGGGCGGGCAGGCAGCCCCAGCATTTT,CASGAGRQPQHF
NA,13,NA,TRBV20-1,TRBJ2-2,TGCAGTGCCCCCACGGGAGTAGTCGGGGAGCTGTTTTTT,CSAPTGVVGELFF
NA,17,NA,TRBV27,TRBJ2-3,TGTGCCAGCAGTTCGCCTTTCGGGCTCGTCGACACAGATACGCAGTATTTT,CASSSPFGLVDTDTQYF
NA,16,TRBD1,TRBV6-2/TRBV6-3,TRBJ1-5,TGTGCCAGCAGCCCCCGGACAGGGGATAGCAATCAGCCCCAGCATTTT,CASSPRTGDSNQPQHF
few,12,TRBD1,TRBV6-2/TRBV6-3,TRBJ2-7,TGTGCCAGCATTCAGGGGGCAGGCGAGCAGTACTTC,CASIQGAGEQYF
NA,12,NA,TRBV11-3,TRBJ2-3,TGTGCCAGCAGCGCAGGGGCCGATACGCAGTATTTT,CASSAGADTQYF
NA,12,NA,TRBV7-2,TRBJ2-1,TGTGCCAGCAGCCTAGAGGGGTGGGAGCAGTTCTTC,CASSLEGWEQFF
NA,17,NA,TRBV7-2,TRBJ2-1,TGTGCCAGCAGCCCCGGACGGGTGGCAAACTCCTACAATGAGCAGTTCTTC,CASSPGRVANSYNEQFF
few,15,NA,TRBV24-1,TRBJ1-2,TGTGCCACCAGTGAAGCCCCGCAAGGGATGGATGGCTACACCTTC,CATSEAPQGMDGYTF
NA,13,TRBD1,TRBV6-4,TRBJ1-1,TGTGCCACCAGGGGGGGCATGAACACTGAAGCTTTCTTT,CATRGGMNTEAFF
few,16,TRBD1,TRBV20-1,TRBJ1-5,TGCAGTGCTCTACGGACAGGGTCTCCCTCGAATGAGCCCCAGCATTTT,CSALRTGSPSNEPQHF
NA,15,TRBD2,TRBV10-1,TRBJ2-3,TGCGCCAGCAGTGGAGCGGGGGGGCTAGCAGATACGCAGTATTTT,CASSGAGGLADTQYF
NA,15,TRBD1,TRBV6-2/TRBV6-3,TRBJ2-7,TGTGCCAGCAGTTCCTCCGGGACAGGGTCCCCCGAGCAGTACTTC,CASSSSGTGSPEQYF
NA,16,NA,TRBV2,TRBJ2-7,TGTGCCAGCAGTCCCTGGACGGCAACCCAAACCTACGAGCAGTACTTC,CASSPWTATQTYEQYF
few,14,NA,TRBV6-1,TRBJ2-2,TGTGCCAGCAGTGAGCTAGGACTCACCGGGGAGCTGTTTTTT,CASSELGLTGELFF
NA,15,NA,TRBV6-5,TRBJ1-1,TGTGCCAGCAGTTACGGTTCAGGGAGGAACACTGAAGCTTTCTTT,CASSYGSGRNTEAFF
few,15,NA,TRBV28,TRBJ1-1,TGTGCCAGCAGTTTATCGCGGTTGAGGAACACTGAAGCTTTCTTT,CASSLSRLRNTEAFF
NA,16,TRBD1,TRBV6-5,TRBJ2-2,TGTGCCAGCAGTTATGGGACAGGAGGAAACACCGGGGAGCTGTTTTTT,CASSYGTGGNTGELFF
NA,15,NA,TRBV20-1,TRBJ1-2,TGCAGTGCTAGACCAATGGACAGCCCCACCATGGGCTACACCTTC,CSARPMDSPTMGYTF
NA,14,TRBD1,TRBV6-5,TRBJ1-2,TGTGCCAGCAGTTCCCAGGGGGACAACTATGGCTACACCTTC,CASSSQGDNYGYTF
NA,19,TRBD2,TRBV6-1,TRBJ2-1,TGTGCCAGCAGTGACAGGACTAGCGGGACGCAAAGAACCTACAATGAGCAGTTCTTC,CASSDRTSGTQRTYNEQFF
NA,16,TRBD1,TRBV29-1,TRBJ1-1,TGCAGCGTTGAAAGGTCAGGGGGCGAAGGGGGCACTGAAGCTTTCTTT,CSVERSGGEGGTEAFF
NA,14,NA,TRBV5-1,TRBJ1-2,TGCGCCAGCAGCTTGGGGGTCCGGGCCGGCGGCTACACCTTC,CASSLGVRAGGYTF
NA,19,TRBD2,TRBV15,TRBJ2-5,TGTGCCACCAGCAAATATGGACTAGCGGGAGGGCCAAAGGAAGAGACCCAGTACTTC,CATSKYGLAGGPKEETQYF